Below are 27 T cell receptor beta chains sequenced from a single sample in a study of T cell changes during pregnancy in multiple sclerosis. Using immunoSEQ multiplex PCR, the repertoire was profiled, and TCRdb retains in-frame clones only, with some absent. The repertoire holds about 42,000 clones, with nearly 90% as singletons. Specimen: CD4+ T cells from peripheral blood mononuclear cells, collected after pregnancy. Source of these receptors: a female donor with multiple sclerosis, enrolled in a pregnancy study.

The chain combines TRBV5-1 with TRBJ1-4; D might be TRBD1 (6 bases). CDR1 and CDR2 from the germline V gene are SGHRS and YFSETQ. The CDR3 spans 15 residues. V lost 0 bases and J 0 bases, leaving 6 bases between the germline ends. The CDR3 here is CASSLEGATNEKLFF. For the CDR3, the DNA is TGCGCCAGCAGCTTGGAGGGGGCAACTAATGAAAAACTGTTTTTT.

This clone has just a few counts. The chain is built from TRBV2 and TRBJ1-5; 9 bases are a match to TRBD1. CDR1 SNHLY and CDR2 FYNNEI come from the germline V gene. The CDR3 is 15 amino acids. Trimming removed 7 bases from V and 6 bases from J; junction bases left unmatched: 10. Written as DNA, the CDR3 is TGTGCCAGCACCCCACAGGGGGCCCCCTTTCAGCCCCAGCATTTT. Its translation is CASTPQGAPFQPQHF.

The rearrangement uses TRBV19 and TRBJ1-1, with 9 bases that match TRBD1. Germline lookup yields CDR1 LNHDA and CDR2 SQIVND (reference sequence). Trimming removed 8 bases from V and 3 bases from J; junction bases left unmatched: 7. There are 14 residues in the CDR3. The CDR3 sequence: CASGPGQGDTEAFF. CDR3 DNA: TGTGCCAGTGGACCGGGACAGGGAGACACTGAAGCTTTCTTT.

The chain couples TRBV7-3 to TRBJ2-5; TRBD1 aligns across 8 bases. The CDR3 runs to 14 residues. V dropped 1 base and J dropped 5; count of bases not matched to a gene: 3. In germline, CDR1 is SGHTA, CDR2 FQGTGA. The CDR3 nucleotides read TGTGCCAGCAGCTTAAATCAGGGGGCGGAGACCCAGTACTTC. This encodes CASSLNQGAETQYF.

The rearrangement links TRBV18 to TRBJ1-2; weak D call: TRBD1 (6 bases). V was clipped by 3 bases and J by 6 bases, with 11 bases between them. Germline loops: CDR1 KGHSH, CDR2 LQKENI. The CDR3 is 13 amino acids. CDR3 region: CASSPNEGDGYTF. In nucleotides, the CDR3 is TGTGCCAGCTCACCCAACGAGGGGGATGGCTACACCTTC.

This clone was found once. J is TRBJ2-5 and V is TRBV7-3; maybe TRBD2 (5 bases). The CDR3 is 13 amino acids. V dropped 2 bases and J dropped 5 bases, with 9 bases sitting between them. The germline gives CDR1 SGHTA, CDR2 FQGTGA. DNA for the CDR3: TGTGCCAGCAGCTTACGTAGAGGGGAGACCCAGTACTTC. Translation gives CASSLRRGETQYF.

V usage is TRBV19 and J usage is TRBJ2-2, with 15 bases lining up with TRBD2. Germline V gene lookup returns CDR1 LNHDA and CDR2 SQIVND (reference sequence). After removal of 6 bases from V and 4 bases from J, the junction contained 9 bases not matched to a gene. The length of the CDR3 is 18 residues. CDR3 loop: CASRGLAGGPKSTGELFF. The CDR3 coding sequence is TGTGCCAGTAGGGGACTAGCGGGGGGCCCCAAGTCCACCGGGGAGCTGTTTTTT.

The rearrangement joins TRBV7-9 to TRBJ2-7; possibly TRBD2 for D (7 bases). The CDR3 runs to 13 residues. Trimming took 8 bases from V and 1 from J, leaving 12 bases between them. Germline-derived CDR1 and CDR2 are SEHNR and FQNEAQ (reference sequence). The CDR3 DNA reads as TGTGCCAGCCTGAGGGGGGGATCCTACGAGCAGTACTTC. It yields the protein CASLRGGSYEQYF.

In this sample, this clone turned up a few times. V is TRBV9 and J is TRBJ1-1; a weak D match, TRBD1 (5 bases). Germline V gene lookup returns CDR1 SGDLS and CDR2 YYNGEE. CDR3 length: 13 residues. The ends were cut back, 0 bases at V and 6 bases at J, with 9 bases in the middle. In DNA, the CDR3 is TGTGCCAGCAGCGTAGCCCAGGGCGCTGAAGCTTTCTTT. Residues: CASSVAQGAEAFF.

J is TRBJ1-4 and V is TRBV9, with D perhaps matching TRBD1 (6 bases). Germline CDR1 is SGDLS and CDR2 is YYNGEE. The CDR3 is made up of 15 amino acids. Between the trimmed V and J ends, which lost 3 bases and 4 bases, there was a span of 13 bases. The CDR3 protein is CASSGSTGLNEKLFF. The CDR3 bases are TGTGCCAGCAGCGGATCGACAGGCCTTAATGAAAAACTGTTTTTT.

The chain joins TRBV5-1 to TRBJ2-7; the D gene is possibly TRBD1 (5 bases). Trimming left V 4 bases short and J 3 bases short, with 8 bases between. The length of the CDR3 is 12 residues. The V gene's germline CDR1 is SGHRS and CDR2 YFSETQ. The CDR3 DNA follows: TGCGCCAGCAGCGCCCAGGGCTACGAGCAGTACTTC. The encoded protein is CASSAQGYEQYF.

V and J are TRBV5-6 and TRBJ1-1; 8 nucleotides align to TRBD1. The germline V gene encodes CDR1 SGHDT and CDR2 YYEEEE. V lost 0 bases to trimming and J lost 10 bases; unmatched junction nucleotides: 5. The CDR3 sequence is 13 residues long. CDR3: CASSLVGQARAFF. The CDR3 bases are TGTGCCAGCAGCTTGGTGGGACAGGCTCGAGCTTTCTTT.

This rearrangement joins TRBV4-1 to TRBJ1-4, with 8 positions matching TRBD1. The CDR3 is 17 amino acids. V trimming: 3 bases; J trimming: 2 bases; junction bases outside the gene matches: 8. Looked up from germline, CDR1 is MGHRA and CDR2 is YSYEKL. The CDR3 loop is CASSHGQGSFTNEKLFF. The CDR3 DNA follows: TGCGCCAGCAGCCACGGACAGGGATCTTTTACTAATGAAAAACTGTTTTTT.

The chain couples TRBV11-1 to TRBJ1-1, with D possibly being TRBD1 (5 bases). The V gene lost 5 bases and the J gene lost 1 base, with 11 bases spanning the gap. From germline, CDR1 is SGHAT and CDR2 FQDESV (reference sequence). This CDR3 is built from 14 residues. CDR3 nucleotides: TGTGCCAGCAGCCTCGTGGGGGGGAACACTGAAGCTTTCTTT. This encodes CASSLVGGNTEAFF. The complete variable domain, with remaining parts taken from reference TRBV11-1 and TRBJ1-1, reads EAEVAQSPRYKITEKSQAVAFWCDPISGHATLYWYRQILGQGPELLVQFQDESVVDDSQLPKDRFSAERLKGVDSTLKIQPAELGDSAMYLCASSLVGGNTEAFFGQGTRLTVV.

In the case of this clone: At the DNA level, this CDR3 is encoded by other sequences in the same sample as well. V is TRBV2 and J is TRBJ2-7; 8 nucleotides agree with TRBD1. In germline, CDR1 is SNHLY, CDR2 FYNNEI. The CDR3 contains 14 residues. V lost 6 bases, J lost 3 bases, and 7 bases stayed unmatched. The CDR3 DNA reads TGTGCCAGCAGCGATCAGGGGGCCGACTACGAGCAGTACTTC. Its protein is CASSDQGADYEQYF.

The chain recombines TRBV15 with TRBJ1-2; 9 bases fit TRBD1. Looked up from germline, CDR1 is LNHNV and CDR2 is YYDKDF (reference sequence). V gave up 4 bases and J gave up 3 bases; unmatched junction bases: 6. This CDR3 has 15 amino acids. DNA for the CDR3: TGTGCCACCAGCAAAGGGACAGGGAGGGACTATGGCTACACCTTC. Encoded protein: CATSKGTGRDYGYTF. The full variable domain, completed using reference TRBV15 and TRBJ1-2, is DAMVIQNPRYQVTQFGKPVTLSCSQTLNHNVMYWYQQKSSQAPKLLFHYYDKDFNNEADTPDNFQSRRPNTSFCFLDIRSPGLGDTAMYLCATSKGTGRDYGYTFGSGTRLTVV.

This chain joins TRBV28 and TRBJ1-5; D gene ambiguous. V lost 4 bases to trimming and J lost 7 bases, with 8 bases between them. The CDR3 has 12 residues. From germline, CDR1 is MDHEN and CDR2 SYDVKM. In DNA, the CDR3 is TGTGCCAGCAGTTCGGGAGGACAGCCCCAGCATTTT. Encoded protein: CASSSGGQPQHF.

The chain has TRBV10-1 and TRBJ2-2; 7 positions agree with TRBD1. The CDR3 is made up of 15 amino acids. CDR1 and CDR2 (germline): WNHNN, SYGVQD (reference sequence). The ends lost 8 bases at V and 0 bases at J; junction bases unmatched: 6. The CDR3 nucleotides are TGCGCCAGCGGCCAAGACAGGGCGAACACCGGGGAGCTGTTTTTT. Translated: CASGQDRANTGELFF.

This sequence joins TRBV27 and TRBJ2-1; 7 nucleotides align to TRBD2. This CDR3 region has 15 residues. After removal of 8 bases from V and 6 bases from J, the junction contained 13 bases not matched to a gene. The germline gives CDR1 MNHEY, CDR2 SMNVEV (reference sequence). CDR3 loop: CASALGGYPSNEQFF. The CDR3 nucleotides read TGTGCCAGCGCCCTCGGGGGGTACCCCTCCAATGAGCAGTTCTTC.

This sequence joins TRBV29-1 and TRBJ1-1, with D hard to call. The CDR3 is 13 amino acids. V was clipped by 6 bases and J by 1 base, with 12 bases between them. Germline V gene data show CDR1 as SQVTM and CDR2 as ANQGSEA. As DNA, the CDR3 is TGCAGCGTCCCCGGGGTGGGGAACACTGAAGCTTTCTTT. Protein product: CSVPGVGNTEAFF.

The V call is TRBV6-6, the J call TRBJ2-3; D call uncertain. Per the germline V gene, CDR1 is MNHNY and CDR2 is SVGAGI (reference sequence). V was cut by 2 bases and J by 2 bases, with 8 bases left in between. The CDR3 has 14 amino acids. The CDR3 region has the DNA TGTGCCAGCAGTTACCAGTTAAACACAGATACGCAGTATTTT. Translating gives CASSYQLNTDTQYF.

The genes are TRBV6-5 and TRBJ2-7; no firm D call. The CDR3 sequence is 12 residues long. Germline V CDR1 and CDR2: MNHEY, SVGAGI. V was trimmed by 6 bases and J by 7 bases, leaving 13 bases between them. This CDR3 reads CASSSWYGEQYF. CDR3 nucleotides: TGTGCCAGCAGCTCCTGGTACGGGGAGCAGTACTTC.

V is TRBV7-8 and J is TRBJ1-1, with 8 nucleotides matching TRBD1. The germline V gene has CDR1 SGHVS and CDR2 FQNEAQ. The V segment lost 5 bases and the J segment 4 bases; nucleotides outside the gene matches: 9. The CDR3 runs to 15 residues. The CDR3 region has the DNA TGTGCCAGCAGCCTACAACATGACAGGGGCACTGAAGCTTTCTTT. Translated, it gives CASSLQHDRGTEAFF.

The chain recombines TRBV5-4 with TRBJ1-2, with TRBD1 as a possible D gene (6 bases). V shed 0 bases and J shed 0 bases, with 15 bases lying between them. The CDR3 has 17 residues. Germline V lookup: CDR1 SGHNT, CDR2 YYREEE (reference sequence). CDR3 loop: CASSLGPGTFTNYGYTF. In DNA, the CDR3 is TGTGCCAGCAGCTTGGGCCCCGGGACATTTACTAACTATGGCTACACCTTC.

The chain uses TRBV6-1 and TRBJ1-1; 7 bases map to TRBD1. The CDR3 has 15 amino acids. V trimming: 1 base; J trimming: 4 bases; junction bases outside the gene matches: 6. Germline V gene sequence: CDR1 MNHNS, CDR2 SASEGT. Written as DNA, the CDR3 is TGTGCCAGCAGTGAAGGTAGGGGGCGCCGCACTGAAGCTTTCTTT. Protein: CASSEGRGRRTEAFF.

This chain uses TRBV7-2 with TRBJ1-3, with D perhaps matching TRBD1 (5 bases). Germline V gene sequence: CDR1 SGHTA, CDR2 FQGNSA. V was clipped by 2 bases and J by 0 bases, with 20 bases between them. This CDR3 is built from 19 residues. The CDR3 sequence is CASSLWVGGSLTSGNTIYF. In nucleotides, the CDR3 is TGTGCCAGCAGCTTATGGGTGGGGGGGAGTTTGACCTCTGGAAACACCATATATTTT.

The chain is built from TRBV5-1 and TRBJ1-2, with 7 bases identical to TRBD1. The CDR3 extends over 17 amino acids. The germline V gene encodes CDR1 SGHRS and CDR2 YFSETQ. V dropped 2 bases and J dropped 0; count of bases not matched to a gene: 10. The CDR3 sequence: CASSFRQGGFPNYGYTF. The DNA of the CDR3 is TGCGCCAGCAGCTTCCGACAGGGTGGATTTCCTAACTATGGCTACACCTTC.